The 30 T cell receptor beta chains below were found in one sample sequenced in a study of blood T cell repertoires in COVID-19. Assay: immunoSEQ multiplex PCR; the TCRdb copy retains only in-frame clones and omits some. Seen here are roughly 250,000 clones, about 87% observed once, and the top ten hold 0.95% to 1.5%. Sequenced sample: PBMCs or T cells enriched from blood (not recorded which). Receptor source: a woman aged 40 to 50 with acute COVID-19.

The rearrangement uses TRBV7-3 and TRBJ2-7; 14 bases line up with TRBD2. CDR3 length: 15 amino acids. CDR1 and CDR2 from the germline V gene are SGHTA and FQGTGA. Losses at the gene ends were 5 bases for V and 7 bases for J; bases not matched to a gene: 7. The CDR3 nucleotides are TGTGCCAGCAGCAGGGGACTAGCGGGAGCGGAAGAGCAGTACTTC. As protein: CASSRGLAGAEEQYF.

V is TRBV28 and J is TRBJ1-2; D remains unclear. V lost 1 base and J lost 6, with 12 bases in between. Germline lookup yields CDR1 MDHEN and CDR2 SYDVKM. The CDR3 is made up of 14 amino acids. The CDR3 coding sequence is TGTGCCAGCAGTTTATTCCGCGGGCAAAATGGCTACACCTTC. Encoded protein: CASSLFRGQNGYTF.

The CDR3 nucleotides read TGTGCCAGCAGCTTAGGTGCGGGACAGGACGACATTCAGTACTTC. Residues: CASSLGAGQDDIQYF. The V gene is TRBV11-3, the J gene TRBJ2-4; TRBD1 aligns across 8 bases. Losses at the gene ends were 1 base for V and 8 bases for J; bases not matched to a gene: 7. This CDR3 region has 15 residues. Germline V gene lookup returns CDR1 SGHNT and CDR2 YENEEA.

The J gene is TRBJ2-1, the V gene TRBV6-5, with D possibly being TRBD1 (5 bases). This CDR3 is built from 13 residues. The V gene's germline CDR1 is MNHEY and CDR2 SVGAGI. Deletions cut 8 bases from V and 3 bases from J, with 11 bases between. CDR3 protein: CASFQGNYNEQFF. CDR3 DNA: TGTGCCAGCTTCCAGGGAAACTACAATGAGCAGTTCTTC.

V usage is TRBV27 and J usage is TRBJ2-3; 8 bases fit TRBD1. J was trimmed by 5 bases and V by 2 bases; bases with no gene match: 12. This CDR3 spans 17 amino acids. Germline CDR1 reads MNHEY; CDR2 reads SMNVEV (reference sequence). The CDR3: CASSLRMGTGLEDTQYF. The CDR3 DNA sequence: TGTGCCAGCAGTTTACGCATGGGGACAGGATTAGAAGATACGCAGTATTTT.

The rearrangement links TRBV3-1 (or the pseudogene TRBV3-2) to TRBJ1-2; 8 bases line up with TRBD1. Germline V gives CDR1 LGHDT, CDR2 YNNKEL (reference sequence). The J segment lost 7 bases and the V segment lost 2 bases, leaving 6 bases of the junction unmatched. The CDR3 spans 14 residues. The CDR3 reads CASSQWDGTGGYTF. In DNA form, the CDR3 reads TGTGCCAGCAGCCAATGGGACGGGACAGGTGGCTACACCTTC.

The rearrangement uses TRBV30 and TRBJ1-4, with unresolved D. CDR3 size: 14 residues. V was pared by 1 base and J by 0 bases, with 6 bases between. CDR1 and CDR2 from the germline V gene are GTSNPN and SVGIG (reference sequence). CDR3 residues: CAWSASATNEKLFF. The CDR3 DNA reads TGTGCCTGGAGTGCCTCAGCAACTAATGAAAAACTGTTTTTT.

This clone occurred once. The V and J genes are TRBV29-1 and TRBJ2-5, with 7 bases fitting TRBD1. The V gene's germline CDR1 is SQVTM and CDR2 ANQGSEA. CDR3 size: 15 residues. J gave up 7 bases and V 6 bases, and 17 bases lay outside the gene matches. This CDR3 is CSVRTGTAGTGTQYF. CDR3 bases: TGCAGCGTGCGGACCGGGACAGCCGGGACCGGGACCCAGTACTTC.

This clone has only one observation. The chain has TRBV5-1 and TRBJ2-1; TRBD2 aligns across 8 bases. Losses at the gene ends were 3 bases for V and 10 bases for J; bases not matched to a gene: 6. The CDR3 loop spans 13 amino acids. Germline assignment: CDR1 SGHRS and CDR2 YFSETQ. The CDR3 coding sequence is TGCGCCAGCAGCTCGGGACTAGTCTTAGAGCAGTTCTTC. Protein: CASSSGLVLEQFF.

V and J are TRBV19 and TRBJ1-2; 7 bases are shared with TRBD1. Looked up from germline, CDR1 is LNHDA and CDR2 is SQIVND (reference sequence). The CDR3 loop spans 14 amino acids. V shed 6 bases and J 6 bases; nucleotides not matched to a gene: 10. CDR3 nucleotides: TGTGCCAGTAGCCACCAGGGGACAGTAAATGGCTACACCTTC. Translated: CASSHQGTVNGYTF.

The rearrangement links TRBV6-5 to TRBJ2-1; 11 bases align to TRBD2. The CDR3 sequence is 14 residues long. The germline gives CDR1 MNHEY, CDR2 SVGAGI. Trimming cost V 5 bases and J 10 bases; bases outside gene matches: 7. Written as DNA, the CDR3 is TGTGCCAGCAGTCGCGGACTAGCGGGTCGAGAGCAGTTCTTC. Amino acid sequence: CASSRGLAGREQFF.

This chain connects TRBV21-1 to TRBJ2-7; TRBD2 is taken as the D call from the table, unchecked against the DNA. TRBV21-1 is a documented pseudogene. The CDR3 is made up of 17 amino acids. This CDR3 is CASSKGEGTSAHYEQYV. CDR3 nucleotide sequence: TGTGCCAGCAGCAAAGGTGAAGGGACTAGCGCCCACTACGAGCAGTACGTC.

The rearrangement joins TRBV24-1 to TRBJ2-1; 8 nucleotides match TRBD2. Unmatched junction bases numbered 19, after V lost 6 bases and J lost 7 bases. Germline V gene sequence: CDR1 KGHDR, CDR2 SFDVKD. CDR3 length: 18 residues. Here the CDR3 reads CATSKLGSSGLETNEQFF. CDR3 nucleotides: TGTGCCACCAGTAAGTTGGGTTCTAGCGGGCTCGAGACAAATGAGCAGTTCTTC.

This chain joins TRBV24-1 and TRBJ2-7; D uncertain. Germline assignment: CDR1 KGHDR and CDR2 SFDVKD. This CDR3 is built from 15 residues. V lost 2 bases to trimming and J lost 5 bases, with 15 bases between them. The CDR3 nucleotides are TGTGCCACCAGTGATTCCTATAAATCGCAAGACGAGCAGTACTTC. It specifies CATSDSYKSQDEQYF.

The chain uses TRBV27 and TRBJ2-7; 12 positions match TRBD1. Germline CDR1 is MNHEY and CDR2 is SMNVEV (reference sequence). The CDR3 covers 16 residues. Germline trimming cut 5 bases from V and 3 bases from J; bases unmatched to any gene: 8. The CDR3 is CASSNLGTGGGYEQYF. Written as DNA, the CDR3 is TGTGCCAGCAGTAATCTAGGGACAGGGGGCGGCTACGAGCAGTACTTC.

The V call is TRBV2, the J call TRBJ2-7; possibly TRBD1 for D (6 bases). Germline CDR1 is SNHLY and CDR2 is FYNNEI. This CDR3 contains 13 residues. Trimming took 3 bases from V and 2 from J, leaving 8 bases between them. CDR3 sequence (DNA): TGTGCCAGCAGTGACACAGGGACCTACGAGCAGTACTTC. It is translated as CASSDTGTYEQYF.

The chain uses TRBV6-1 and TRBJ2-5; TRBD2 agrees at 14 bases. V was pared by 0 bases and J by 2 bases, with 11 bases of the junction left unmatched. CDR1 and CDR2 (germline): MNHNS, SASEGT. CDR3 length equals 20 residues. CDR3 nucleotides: TGTGCCAGCAGTGAAGCAGGCGGACTAGCGGGAGGAACTACACAAGAGACCCAGTACTTC. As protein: CASSEAGGLAGGTTQETQYF.

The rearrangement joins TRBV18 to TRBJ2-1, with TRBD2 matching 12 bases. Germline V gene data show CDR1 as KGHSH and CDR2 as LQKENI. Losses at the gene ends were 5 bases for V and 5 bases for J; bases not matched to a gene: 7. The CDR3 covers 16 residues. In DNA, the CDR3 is TGTGCCAGCTCAGAGGCTAGCGGGAGGGACCACAATGAGCAGTTCTTC. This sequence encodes CASSEASGRDHNEQFF.

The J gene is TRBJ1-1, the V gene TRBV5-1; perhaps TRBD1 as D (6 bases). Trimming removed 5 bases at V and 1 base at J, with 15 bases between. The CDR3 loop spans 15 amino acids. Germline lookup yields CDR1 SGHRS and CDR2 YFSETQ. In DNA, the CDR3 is TGCGCCAGCAGGCGGGGGGCGGACCAGAACACTGAAGCTTTCTTT. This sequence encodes CASRRGADQNTEAFF.

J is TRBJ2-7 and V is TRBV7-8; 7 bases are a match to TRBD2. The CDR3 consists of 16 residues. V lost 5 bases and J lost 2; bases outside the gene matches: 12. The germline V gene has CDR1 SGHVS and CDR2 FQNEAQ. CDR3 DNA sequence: TGTGCCAGCAGCGGCCAGCGGGATGCAGGGACCTACGAGCAGTACGTC. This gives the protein CASSGQRDAGTYEQYV.

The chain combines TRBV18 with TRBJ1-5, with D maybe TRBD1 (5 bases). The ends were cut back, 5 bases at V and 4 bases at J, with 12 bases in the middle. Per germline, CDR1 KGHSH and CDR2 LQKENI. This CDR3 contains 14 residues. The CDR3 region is CASSGRGKNQPQHF. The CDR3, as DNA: TGTGCCAGCTCAGGGCGGGGGAAGAATCAGCCCCAGCATTTT.

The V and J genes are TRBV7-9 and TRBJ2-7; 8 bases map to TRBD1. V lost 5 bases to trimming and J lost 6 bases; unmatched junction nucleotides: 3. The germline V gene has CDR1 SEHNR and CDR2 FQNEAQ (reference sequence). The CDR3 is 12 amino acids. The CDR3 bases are TGTGCCAGCAGCCTAGACAGGGGCGAGCAGTACTTC. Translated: CASSLDRGEQYF. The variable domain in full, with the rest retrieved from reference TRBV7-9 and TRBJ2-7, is DTGVSQNPRHKITKRGQNVTFRCDPISEHNRLYWYRQTLGQGPEFLTYFQNEAQLEKSRLLSDRFSAERPKGSFSTLEIQRTEQGDSAMYLCASSLDRGEQYFGPGTRLTVT.

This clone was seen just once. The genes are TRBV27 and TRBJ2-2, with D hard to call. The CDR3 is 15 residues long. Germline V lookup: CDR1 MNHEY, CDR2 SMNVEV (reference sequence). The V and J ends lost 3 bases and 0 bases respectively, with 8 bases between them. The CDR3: CASSFGLTNTGELFF. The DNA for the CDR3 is TGTGCCAGCAGTTTTGGGCTGACGAACACCGGGGAGCTGTTTTTT.

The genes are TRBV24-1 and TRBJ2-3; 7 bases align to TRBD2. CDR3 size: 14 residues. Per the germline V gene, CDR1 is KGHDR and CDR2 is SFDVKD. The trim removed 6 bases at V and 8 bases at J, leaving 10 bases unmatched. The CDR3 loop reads CATSPRGGFLTQYF. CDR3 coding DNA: TGTGCCACCAGTCCCCGGGGAGGGTTCCTTACGCAGTATTTT.

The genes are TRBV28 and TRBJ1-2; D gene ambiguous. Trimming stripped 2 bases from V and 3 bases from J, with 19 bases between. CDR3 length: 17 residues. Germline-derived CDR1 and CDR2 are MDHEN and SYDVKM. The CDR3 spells CASSLMALGARDYGYTF. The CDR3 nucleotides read TGTGCCAGCAGTTTAATGGCCCTCGGAGCGAGGGACTATGGCTACACCTTC.

CDR3 region: CASRDRGLGINEQFF. The CDR3 DNA follows: TGTGCCAGTAGAGACAGGGGGCTTGGTATAAATGAGCAGTTCTTC. This chain connects TRBV19 to TRBJ2-1, with 10 positions matching TRBD1. The germline CDR1 and CDR2 sequences are LNHDA and SQIVND (reference sequence). The CDR3 spans 15 residues. The V and J ends lost 6 bases and 7 bases, in that order; junction bases with no gene match: 9.

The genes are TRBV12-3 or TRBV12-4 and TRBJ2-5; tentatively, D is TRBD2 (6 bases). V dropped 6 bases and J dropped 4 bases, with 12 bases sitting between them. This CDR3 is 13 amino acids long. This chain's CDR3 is CASSGVGGETQYF. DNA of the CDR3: TGTGCCAGCAGCGGGGTGGGGGGAGAGACCCAGTACTTC.

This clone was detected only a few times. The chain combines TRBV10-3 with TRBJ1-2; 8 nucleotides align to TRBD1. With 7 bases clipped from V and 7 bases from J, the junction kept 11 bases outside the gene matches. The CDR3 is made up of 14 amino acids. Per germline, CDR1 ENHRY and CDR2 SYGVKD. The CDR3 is CAITTGGFDSGYTF. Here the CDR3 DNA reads TGTGCCATCACCACAGGGGGATTCGACAGTGGCTACACCTTC.

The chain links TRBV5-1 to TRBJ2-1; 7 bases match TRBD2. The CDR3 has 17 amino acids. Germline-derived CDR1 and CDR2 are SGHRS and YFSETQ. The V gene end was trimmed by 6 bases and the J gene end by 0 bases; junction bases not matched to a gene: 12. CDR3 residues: CASTRSGTPSSYNEQFF. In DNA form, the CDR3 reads TGCGCCAGCACCCGGAGCGGGACTCCAAGCTCCTACAATGAGCAGTTCTTC.

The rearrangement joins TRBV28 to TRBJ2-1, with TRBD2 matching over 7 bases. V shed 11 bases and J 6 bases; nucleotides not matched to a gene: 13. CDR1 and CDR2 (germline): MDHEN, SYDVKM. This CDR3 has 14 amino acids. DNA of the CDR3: TGTGCCGGGGCCCGGCTAGCGGCTTCCAATGAGCAGTTCTTC. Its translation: CAGARLAASNEQFF. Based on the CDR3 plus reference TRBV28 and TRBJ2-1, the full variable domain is DVKVTQSSRYLVKRTGEKVFLECVQDMDHENMFWYRQDPGLGLRLIYFSYDVKMKEKGDIPEGYSVSREKKERFSLILESASTNQTSMYLCAGARLAASNEQFFGPGTRLTVL.